Sequencing of this TCR beta chain was carried out in a study of T cell responses to AZD1222 COVID-19 vaccine (dated by TCRdb to 2020 to 2023). About the investigation overall: Because spike-specific TCR depth and breadth did not differ between the two schedules, AZD1222 recipients who got a second dose at roughly 4 weeks were pooled with those who got a second dose at roughly 12 weeks. A total of about 240 trial participants underwent TCR sequencing, of whom 207 received two doses of AZD1222 and some 25 received two doses of the MenACWY control vaccine. Enrollment into the trials was organized by age into subgroups of 18-55, 56-69 and 70-plus years, and those subgroups contained roughly 140, 27 and 60 TCR-sequenced participants, respectively.

The time point tag for this specimen amounts to: baseline before first vaccination. Vaccinee samples were obtained from the UK trials COV001 and COV002, which included a single-blind randomized controlled phase 2/3 trial of AZD1222 (ChAdOx1 nCoV-19) in healthy adults. Trial participant PBMC samples were collected at day 0 and day 28 after the second dose for TCRbeta chain sequencing. On the study overall, not on this receptor specifically: Spike-specific TCR breadth and depth rose significantly after two AZD1222 doses compared with day 0 and with MenACWY recipients. The whole spike protein was spanned by vaccine-associated CD4 TCRs, and dominant responses were seen in regions 160-218 and 743-854. The 56-69-year group was small, and its depth increase did not reach significance, likely because of low power. Only five to seven AZD1222 recipients were SARS-CoV-2 seropositive at baseline, limiting conclusions about previously exposed vaccinees. Because no samples from the day 14 peak response were available, repertoires could be characterized only after the peak T cell response. Participants were mostly white British, with more females than males. The authors suggested clonal diversity may have been underestimated. Reportedly, close to half of the unique spike-specific TCRs recognized epitopes lying outside the regions that are mutated in the B.1.351 and B.1.1.7 variants.

The CDR3 regions of human TCRbeta chains were analyzed by immunosequencing. In the original analysis: Repertoire TCRs were checked for matches against a reference library of SARS-CoV-2-specific TCRs that had been generated using the MIRA antigen-specificity platform. Breadth was defined as the fraction of unique TCRs that were SARS-CoV-2-associated, and depth was defined as the fraction of total T cells that were SARS-CoV-2-associated. Using the MIRA data, every spike-specific TCR was mapped to the spike region that the TCR reacted to and assigned to either a CD4 or a CD8 class. Log10-transformed breadth and depth values were compared by one-way ANOVA with Sidak's multiple comparisons tests. Entries here come from immuneACCESS through TCRdb and include only in-frame sequences with V and J called. Some clones fail to appear in such tables; in the studies checked, an unresolved V gene covers under half of the shortfall, and the cause of the remainder is unknown. From that table come the V and J calls and clone size; the DNA was used to work out D and trimming. The sample table shows around 180,000 clones, and 80% to 90% are seen once. The ten largest account for 6% to 8% of the sample.

Comments on this clone: Its specific antigen is unknown. Per-base quality was not reported, and no clone a single base away is much larger than it.

Per the germline V gene, MNHNS is the CDR1 and SASEGT is the CDR2. The CDR3 covers 15 residues, taking in both the cysteine and the phenylalanine. Only CDR3 DNA is held: 45 bases, read in frame from base 1. V is cut by 2 bases and J by 5 bases, and the space between the germline ends is 15 bases. The sequencing used peripheral blood, collected on day 0 of AZD1222 vaccination. Recombination connected TRBV6-1 to TRBJ2-5, and the D gene may be TRBD2, 7 bases matching. The source is an adult in good health. For the CDR3, the sequence is CASSEFPGGGETQYF. In nucleotides, the sequence is TGTGCCAGCAGTGAATTTCCGGGGGGCGGGGAGACCCAGTACTTC.